This section outlines one T cell receptor (beta chain) sequence together with its context. Within the sample, other DNA sequences also encode this same CDR3. V lost 6 bases and J 5 bases, leaving 13 bases between the germline ends. CDR1 is MNHEY, CDR2 SMNVEV, per germline (reference sequence). The CDR3 sequence is 13 residues long. Profiled with immunoSEQ multiplex PCR; TCRdb holds only in-frame clones, not every one. This table holds around 2,100,000 clones, about 94% found once. CD45RO-negative, CCR7-selected cells formed the naive CD8 fraction, which excluded terminally differentiated effector memory CD45RA+ cells. The data are from a study of shared clonotypes between healthy human individuals.

Sequencing was done on a sample of naive CD8+ T cells sorted from blood. The chain links TRBV27 to TRBJ1-2; D not certain. The sequence derives from a man aged 18 to 30 in good health. This chain's CDR3 is CASSLGLHYGYTF. CDR3 DNA: TGTGCCAGCAGCCTTGGTCTACATTATGGCTACACCTTC.